A selection of T cell receptor beta chains follows, all from one sample in a study of T cells after yellow fever vaccination. Each CDR3 protein is one row after TCRdb ran MiXCR on the 5' RACE reads. The sample lists some 250,000 distinct CDR3 sequences, roughly 7.2% occurring once. The starting material was CD4+ T cells sorted from PBMCs, obtained 15 days after the yellow fever booster vaccination. All receptors come from a man in his thirties or forties who received the YFV17D yellow fever vaccine. The CDR3 runs from the conserved cysteine through the conserved F or W. D genes are given only for firm matches. Expanded clones get a size class; other rows say once, few or many, or leave the size out.

j_call	d_call	v_call	clone_size	cdr3_aa	cdr3_nt
TRBJ2-5	TRBD2	TRBV4-1	NA	CASSQDPSSGARGETQYF	TGCGCCAGCAGCCAAGACCCTTCTAGCGGGGCTCGGGGTGAGACCCAGTACTTC
TRBJ2-3	TRBD1	TRBV6-2/TRBV6-3	NA	CASRERTGGSDTQYF	TGTGCCAGCAGGGAGAGGACAGGGGGATCAGATACGCAGTATTTT
TRBJ2-3	NA	TRBV18	few	CASSATDTQYF	TGTGCCAGCTCAGCCACAGATACGCAGTATTTT
TRBJ2-7	TRBD1	TRBV12-3/TRBV12-4	NA	CASSLGTGGREQYF	TGTGCCAGCAGTTTAGGGACAGGGGGTAGGGAGCAGTACTTC
TRBJ2-1	NA	TRBV7-2	NA	CASSLPSLLRNEQFF	TGTGCCAGCAGCTTACCCTCCCTGTTACGCAATGAGCAGTTCTTC
TRBJ1-3	NA	TRBV4-3	few	CASSQGTAYSAGNTIYF	TGCGCCAGCAGCCAAGGTACCGCGTACTCGGCTGGAAACACCATATATTTT
TRBJ2-2	TRBD1	TRBV4-2	few	CASSQGPQGAGELFF	TGTGCCAGCAGCCAAGGTCCCCAGGGGGCCGGGGAGCTGTTTTTT
TRBJ2-7	TRBD2	TRBV7-2	few	CASSLKEFVGGLYEQYF	TGTGCCAGCAGCTTAAAAGAGTTTGTGGGAGGGCTCTACGAGCAGTACTTC
TRBJ1-2	NA	TRBV12-3/TRBV12-4	many	CASSTSPANYGYTF	TGTGCCAGCAGTACATCTCCGGCTAACTATGGCTACACCTTC
TRBJ2-1	TRBD2	TRBV5-1	many	CASSLMAGVNYNEQFF	TGCGCCAGCAGCTTGATGGCGGGAGTAAACTACAATGAGCAGTTCTTC
TRBJ1-4	NA	TRBV20-1	few	CSARDGTEKLFF	TGCAGTGCTAGAGATGGTACCGAAAAACTGTTTTTT
TRBJ2-7	TRBD2	TRBV7-2	many	CASSLAGGPRYEQYF	TGTGCCAGCAGCTTAGCGGGAGGGCCGAGGTACGAGCAGTACTTC
TRBJ2-3	NA	TRBV7-2	NA	CASSVKGPDTQYF	TGTGCCAGCAGCGTCAAGGGGCCAGATACGCAGTATTTT
TRBJ1-1	NA	TRBV5-1	few	CASSWGSPMNTEAFF	TGCGCCAGCAGCTGGGGATCTCCCATGAACACTGAAGCTTTCTTT
TRBJ1-6	NA	TRBV12-3/TRBV12-4	few	CASSVGLGPLHF	TGTGCCAGCAGTGTCGGATTGGGGCCCCTCCACTTT
TRBJ2-3	TRBD1	TRBV5-8	few	CASRTTGQGPDTQYF	TGTGCCAGCAGAACCACGGGACAGGGGCCAGATACGCAGTATTTT
TRBJ2-5	NA	TRBV5-1	NA	CASSRGEQETQYF	TGCGCCAGCAGTCGAGGGGAGCAAGAGACCCAGTACTTC
TRBJ2-7	NA	TRBV12-3/TRBV12-4	few	CASNSPRTPGIF	TGTGCCAGCAACAGCCCCCGAACCCCGGGGATCTTC
TRBJ2-1	TRBD2	TRBV11-2	few	CASSQPAGGLLRTYNEQFF	TGTGCCAGCAGCCAGCCGGCGGGAGGGCTCCTTAGGACCTACAATGAGCAGTTCTTC
TRBJ2-1	TRBD2	TRBV7-2	NA	CASSLLTSGGYNEQFF	TGTGCCAGCAGCTTACTCACTAGCGGAGGATACAATGAGCAGTTCTTC
TRBJ2-7	NA	TRBV20-1	NA	CSARRGPFRDSFREQYF	TGCAGTGCAAGGCGCGGCCCCTTCCGGGACTCTTTCCGCGAGCAGTACTTC
TRBJ1-4	NA	TRBV12-3/TRBV12-4	many	CASSQRQGGMGREKLFF	TGTGCCAGCAGTCAAAGGCAGGGAGGGATGGGTCGCGAAAAACTGTTTTTT
TRBJ2-3	NA	TRBV18	NA	CASVPSGDTQYF	TGTGCCAGCGTCCCTTCGGGAGATACGCAGTATTTT
TRBJ2-3	NA	TRBV20-1	many	CSARGRDTDTQYF	TGCAGTGCTAGAGGGCGGGACACAGATACGCAGTATTTT
TRBJ2-7	NA	TRBV18	few	CATASASYEQYF	TGTGCCACCGCAAGCGCCTCCTACGAGCAGTACTTC
TRBJ2-7	TRBD2	TRBV5-1	few	CASSLAGGARTPPDF	TGCGCCAGCAGCTTAGCGGGGGGGGCACGGACTCCTCCTGACTTC
TRBJ2-7	TRBD1	TRBV24-1	many	CATSDPSTGGFKQYF	TGTGCCACCAGTGATCCCTCGACAGGGGGCTTTAAGCAGTACTTC
TRBJ2-1	TRBD2	TRBV6-2/TRBV6-3	NA	CASSARTRLSYNEQFF	TGTGCCAGCAGTGCCCGGACTAGACTCTCCTACAATGAGCAGTTCTTC
TRBJ2-5	NA	TRBV18	few	CASSPSGAQETQYF	TGTGCCAGCTCACCCTCGGGAGCCCAAGAGACCCAGTACTTC
TRBJ1-5	NA	TRBV7-2	many	CASSFTDQPQHF	TGTGCCAGCAGCTTCACTGATCAGCCCCAGCATTTT
TRBJ2-2	NA	TRBV7-2	NA	CASSFFTGELFF	TGTGCCAGCAGCTTCTTCACCGGGGAGCTGTTTTTT
TRBJ1-1	NA	TRBV30	few	CAWSPPGGSEAFF	TGTGCCTGGAGTCCCCCCGGGGGATCTGAAGCTTTCTTT
TRBJ1-1	NA	TRBV3-1	many	CASSPDGETEAFF	TGTGCCAGCAGCCCGGACGGGGAGACTGAAGCTTTCTTT
TRBJ2-3	NA	TRBV6-4	NA	CASSDNSGFGTQYF	TGTGCCAGCAGCGATAATAGCGGATTTGGTACGCAGTATTTT
TRBJ2-5	NA	TRBV7-9	NA	CATPGLQETQYF	TGTGCCACCCCGGGGCTCCAAGAGACCCAGTACTTC
TRBJ2-1	TRBD2	TRBV20-1	many	CSATSGSYNEQFF	TGCAGCGCTACTAGCGGCTCCTACAATGAGCAGTTCTTC
TRBJ2-1	NA	TRBV7-2	many	CASSLSVARDEQFF	TGTGCCAGCAGCTTATCGGTGGCGAGAGATGAGCAGTTCTTC
TRBJ2-7	NA	TRBV28	few	CASSLFGRAYEQYF	TGTGCCAGCAGTTTATTTGGACGGGCCTACGAGCAGTACTTC
TRBJ2-1	TRBD1	TRBV3-1	NA	CASSQVGRGRYNEQFF	TGTGCCAGCAGCCAAGTCGGCAGGGGGCGTTACAATGAGCAGTTCTTC
TRBJ2-7	TRBD2	TRBV20-1	few	CSARSVTGGYEQYF	TGCAGTGCTAGGAGTGTGACGGGAGGCTACGAGCAGTACTTC
TRBJ2-3	NA	TRBV4-3	few	CASSRYRDSADTQYF	TGCGCCAGCAGCCGGTACAGGGATTCCGCAGATACGCAGTATTTT
TRBJ2-7	TRBD2	TRBV20-1	many	CSAEPGTSGSEQYF	TGCAGTGCTGAACCCGGGACTAGCGGGAGCGAGCAGTACTTC